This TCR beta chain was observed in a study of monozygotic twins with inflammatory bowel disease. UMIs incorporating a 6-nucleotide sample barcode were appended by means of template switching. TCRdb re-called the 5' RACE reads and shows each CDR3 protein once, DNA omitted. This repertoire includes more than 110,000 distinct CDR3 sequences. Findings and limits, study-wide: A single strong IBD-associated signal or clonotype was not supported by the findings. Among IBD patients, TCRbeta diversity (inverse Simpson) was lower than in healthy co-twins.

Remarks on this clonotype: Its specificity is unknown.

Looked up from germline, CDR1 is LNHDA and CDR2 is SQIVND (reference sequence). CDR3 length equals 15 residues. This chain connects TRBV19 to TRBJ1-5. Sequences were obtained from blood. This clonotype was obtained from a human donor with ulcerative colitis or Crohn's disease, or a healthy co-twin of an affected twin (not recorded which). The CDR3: CASSIEGRGNQPQHF.